The 17 T cell receptor beta chains below come from one sample, sequenced in a study of cytomegalovirus exposure and HLA in healthy donors. Use of 60 Vbeta and 13 Jbeta primers characterized the PCR. Sequencing was performed with immunoSEQ multiplex PCR; in TCRdb, only in-frame clones are kept and a portion is missing. This table has roughly 110,000 clones, less than 70% appearing once. Sequenced material: PBMCs. The receptors originated from a woman in her twenties or thirties in good health and CMV-seronegative.

This clone was detected a few times. The chain combines TRBV15 with TRBJ2-5; D ambiguous. V was shortened by 0 bases and J by 0 bases, with 5 bases between the two germline ends. This CDR3 spans 14 amino acids. Germline V gene data show CDR1 as LNHNV and CDR2 as YYDKDF (reference sequence). The CDR3 DNA follows: TGTGCCACCAGCAGAGATCTTCACCAAGAGACCCAGTACTTC. This translates into CATSRDLHQETQYF.

The chain carries TRBV6-5 and TRBJ2-1; no definite D call. V lost 6 bases and J lost 0, with 12 bases in between. This CDR3 is built from 15 residues. Germline loops: CDR1 MNHEY, CDR2 SVGAGI. The CDR3 protein is CASRHYKSSYNEQFF. In DNA form, the CDR3 reads TGTGCCAGCAGACACTACAAGAGCTCCTACAATGAGCAGTTCTTC.

CDR3 nucleotide sequence: TGTGCCAGCAGCTTAAGCGGGGAGGTCAATGAGCAGTTCTTC. As protein: CASSLSGEVNEQFF. This chain links TRBV11-3 with TRBJ2-1, with 7 positions matching TRBD2. V lost 2 bases and J lost 6; bases outside the gene matches: 4. The V gene's germline CDR1 is SGHNT and CDR2 YENEEA. CDR3 length: 14 residues.

The J gene is TRBJ2-1, the V gene TRBV14, with 12 bases lining up with TRBD2. The junction had 3 bases not matched to a gene; V was cut back by 2 bases and J by 4 bases. The CDR3 is 16 residues long. CDR1 is SGHDN and CDR2 is FVKESK in the germline V gene. The CDR3 sequence is CASSQLTSGGYNEQFF. The CDR3 region has the DNA TGTGCCAGCAGCCAACTGACTAGCGGGGGTTACAATGAGCAGTTCTTC.

This sequence joins TRBV6-1 and TRBJ2-1; 7 bases agree with TRBD1. CDR1 and CDR2 from the germline V gene are MNHNS and SASEGT. This CDR3 contains 17 residues. V lost 3 bases to trimming and J lost 5 bases; unmatched junction nucleotides: 13. CDR3 loop: CASSDPGRGFLDNEQFF. The CDR3 bases are TGTGCCAGCAGTGACCCCGGCAGGGGGTTTCTGGACAATGAGCAGTTCTTC.

This chain connects TRBV28 to TRBJ1-2, with TRBD1 identical over 8 bases. V lost 8 bases to trimming and J lost 7 bases; unmatched junction nucleotides: 9. The CDR3 length is 13 residues. Germline CDR1 reads MDHEN; CDR2 reads SYDVKM. CDR3 sequence (DNA): TGTGCCAGCCGACTGACAGGGGTCTCTGGCTACACCTTC. Amino acid sequence: CASRLTGVSGYTF.

V usage is TRBV7-3 and J usage is TRBJ2-1, with 12 bases aligning to TRBD2. V was clipped by 5 bases and J by 3 bases; unmatched bases: 5. Germline V gene lookup returns CDR1 SGHTA and CDR2 FQGTGA. This CDR3 comprises 16 residues. The CDR3 nucleotides are TGTGCCAGCAGCCGACTAGCGGGAGAAATCTACAATGAGCAGTTCTTC. It specifies CASSRLAGEIYNEQFF.

The V gene is TRBV6-5, the J gene TRBJ1-2, with 8 bases aligning to TRBD1. The J segment lost 5 bases and the V segment lost 6 bases, leaving 5 bases of the junction unmatched. The CDR3 spans 13 residues. Germline CDR1 is MNHEY and CDR2 is SVGAGI. The CDR3 DNA sequence: TGTGCCAGCAGCCAAACAGGGGGATATGGCTACACCTTC. Amino acids: CASSQTGGYGYTF.

The chain carries TRBV5-4 and TRBJ1-1, with a possible D match to TRBD1 (6 bases). This CDR3 contains 13 residues. Germline V CDR1 and CDR2: SGHNT, YYREEE (reference sequence). Trimming removed 4 bases at V and 8 bases at J, with 15 bases between. The chain's CDR3 is CASSHIDRNEAFF. CDR3 coding DNA: TGTGCCAGCAGCCATATAGACAGGAACGAAGCTTTCTTT.

J is TRBJ2-7 and V is TRBV9; 12 nucleotides line up with TRBD1. Germline trimming cut 2 bases from V and 5 bases from J; bases unmatched to any gene: 5. This CDR3 is built from 15 residues. The germline V gene encodes CDR1 SGDLS and CDR2 YYNGEE. Here the CDR3 reads CASSVLGDRGHEQYF. The CDR3 nucleotides read TGTGCCAGCAGCGTGTTGGGGGACAGGGGGCACGAGCAGTACTTC. Based on the CDR3 plus reference TRBV9 and TRBJ2-7, the full variable domain is DSGVTQTPKHLITATGQRVTLRCSPRSGDLSVYWYQQSLDQGLQFLIQYYNGEERAKGNILERFSAQQFPDLHSELNLSSLELGDSALYFCASSVLGDRGHEQYFGPGTRLTVT.

This clone was counted a few times. The chain carries TRBV5-6 and TRBJ2-3; possibly TRBD2 for D (6 bases). Per germline, CDR1 SGHDT and CDR2 YYEEEE. There are 14 residues in the CDR3. V was pared by 3 bases and J by 2 bases, with 10 bases between. This CDR3 reads CASSWDLDTDTQYF. Written as DNA, the CDR3 is TGTGCCAGCAGCTGGGACTTAGACACAGATACGCAGTATTTT. The whole variable domain, remainder taken from reference TRBV5-6 and TRBJ2-3, is DAGVTQSPTHLIKTRGQQVTLRCSPKSGHDTVSWYQQALGQGPQFIFQYYEEEERQRGNFPDRFSGHQFPNYSSELNVNALLLGDSALYLCASSWDLDTDTQYFGPGTRLTVL.

This clone showed up just a few times. This sequence joins TRBV5-1 and TRBJ1-6; a possible D gene is TRBD1 (5 bases). V lost 0 bases to trimming and J lost 0 bases, with 13 bases between them. The length of the CDR3 is 18 residues. Germline V lookup: CDR1 SGHRS, CDR2 YFSETQ. The DNA for the CDR3 is TGCGCCAGCAGCTTGGGGGCCGGGACTAACTCCTATAATTCACCCCTCCACTTT. It encodes CASSLGAGTNSYNSPLHF.

The chain recombines TRBV18 with TRBJ2-1; weak D call: TRBD2 (6 bases). CDR3 size: 15 residues. Germline V gene data show CDR1 as KGHSH and CDR2 as LQKENI. V dropped 0 bases and J dropped 8 bases, with 14 bases sitting between them. CDR3 loop: CASSPPSSRGYEQFF. The CDR3 DNA is TGTGCCAGCTCACCACCCAGTTCGCGGGGTTATGAGCAGTTCTTC.

This clone was counted a few times. V usage is TRBV5-1 and J usage is TRBJ2-7, with D perhaps TRBD2 (5 bases). Trimming removed 0 bases from V and 4 bases from J, with 14 bases in between. The germline gives CDR1 SGHRS, CDR2 YFSETQ. The CDR3 contains 15 residues. In nucleotides, the CDR3 is TGCGCCAGCAGCTTGGTGGCTAGCCTAGGGTACGAGCAGTACTTC. Protein sequence: CASSLVASLGYEQYF.

The V call is TRBV28, the J call TRBJ2-2, with D tentatively TRBD1 (6 bases). V was clipped by 3 bases and J by 2 bases, with 22 bases between them. Germline V gene lookup returns CDR1 MDHEN and CDR2 SYDVKM. This CDR3 is built from 19 residues. The CDR3 is CASSFLTFGTKLNTGELFF. DNA for the CDR3: TGTGCCAGCAGTTTCTTAACCTTCGGGACAAAGCTAAACACCGGGGAGCTGTTTTTT.

The chain combines TRBV5-6 with TRBJ1-5; D might be TRBD1 (6 bases). The CDR3 covers 16 residues. Trimming removed 3 bases at V and 0 bases at J, with 13 bases between. Per germline, CDR1 SGHDT and CDR2 YYEEEE. In DNA, the CDR3 is TGTGCCAGCAGCTCAAGGGGGACCTATAGCAATCAGCCCCAGCATTTT. It encodes CASSSRGTYSNQPQHF.

The sample holds a few counts of this clone. This chain uses TRBV11-2 with TRBJ1-6, with 7 bases identical to TRBD1. After removal of 3 bases from V and 8 bases from J, the junction contained 7 bases not matched to a gene. The CDR3 covers 15 residues. Germline V gene lookup returns CDR1 SGHAT and CDR2 FQNNGV. The CDR3, as DNA: TGTGCCAGCAGCTTGTACAGGGGCTGGGATTCACCCCTCCACTTT. Protein sequence: CASSLYRGWDSPLHF. Full variable domain (remainder filled in from reference TRBV11-2 and TRBJ1-6): EAGVAQSPRYKIIEKRQSVAFWCNPISGHATLYWYQQILGQGPKLLIQFQNNGVVDDSQLPKDRFSAERLKGVDSTLKIQPAKLEDSAVYLCASSLYRGWDSPLHFGNGTRLTVT.